A single T cell receptor (beta chain) is shown here with its context. This sample stems from a study of cytomegalovirus exposure and HLA in healthy donors. Generated by immunoSEQ multiplex PCR, the TCRdb table keeps only in-frame clones and is missing some. The profile shows 170,000 or so clones, around 82% of them singletons. Trimming left V 6 bases short and J 0 bases short, with 14 bases between. Germline V gene sequence: CDR1 MNHEY, CDR2 SVGAGI. There are 15 residues in the CDR3. The chain has TRBV6-5 and TRBJ1-2, with D possibly TRBD1 on 6 matching bases. This sequence originates from a woman aged 18-29 years in good health and CMV-seropositive. Material for sequencing was PBMCs. Written as DNA, the CDR3 is TGTGCCAGCAGCCACGGAGGGGGGGCTAACTATGGCTACACCTTC. Protein sequence: CASSHGGGANYGYTF.